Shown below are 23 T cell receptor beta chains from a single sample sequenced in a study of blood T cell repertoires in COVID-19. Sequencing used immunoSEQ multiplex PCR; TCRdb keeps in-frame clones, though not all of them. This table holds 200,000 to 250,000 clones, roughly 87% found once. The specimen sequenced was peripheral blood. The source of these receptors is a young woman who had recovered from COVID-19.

CDR3 nucleotide sequence: TGTGCCAGCAGATTGGGGGACTTAATCAATGAGCAGTTCTTC. This encodes CASRLGDLINEQFF. The chain recombines TRBV7-9 with TRBJ2-1, with D perhaps matching TRBD2 (6 bases). Germline V gives CDR1 SEHNR, CDR2 FQNEAQ (reference sequence). This CDR3 region has 14 residues. Trimming pared 6 bases from V and 6 bases from J, leaving 15 bases between.

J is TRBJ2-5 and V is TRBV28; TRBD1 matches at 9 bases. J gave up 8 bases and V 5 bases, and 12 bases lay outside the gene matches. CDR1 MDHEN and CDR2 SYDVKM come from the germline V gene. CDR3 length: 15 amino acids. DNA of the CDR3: TGTGCCAGCAGTCCCCGGGACAGGGTCACACTAACCCAGTACTTC. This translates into CASSPRDRVTLTQYF.

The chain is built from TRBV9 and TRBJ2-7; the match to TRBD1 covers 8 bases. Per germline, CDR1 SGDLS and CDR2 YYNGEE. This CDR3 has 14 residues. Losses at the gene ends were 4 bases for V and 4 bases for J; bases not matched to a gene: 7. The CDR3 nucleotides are TGTGCCAGCAGCCCCCACCGGGACAGGTACGAGCAGTACTTC. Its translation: CASSPHRDRYEQYF.

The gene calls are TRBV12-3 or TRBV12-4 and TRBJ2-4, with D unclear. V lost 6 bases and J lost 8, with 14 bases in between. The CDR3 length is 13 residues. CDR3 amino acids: CASSSERMDIQYF. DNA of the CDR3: TGTGCCAGCAGCTCGGAGAGGATGGACATTCAGTACTTC.

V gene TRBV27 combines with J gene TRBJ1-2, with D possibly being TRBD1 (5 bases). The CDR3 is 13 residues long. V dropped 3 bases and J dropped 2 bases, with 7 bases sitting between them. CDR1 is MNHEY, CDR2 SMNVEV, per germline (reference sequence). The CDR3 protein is CASSFSGNYGYTF. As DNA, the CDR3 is TGTGCCAGCAGTTTCTCAGGGAACTATGGCTACACCTTC.

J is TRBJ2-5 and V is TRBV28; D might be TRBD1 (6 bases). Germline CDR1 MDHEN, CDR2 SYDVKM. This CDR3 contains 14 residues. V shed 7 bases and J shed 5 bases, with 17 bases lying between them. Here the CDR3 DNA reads TGTGCCAGCAATGGGGACATAACCGGGGAGACCCAGTACTTC. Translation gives CASNGDITGETQYF. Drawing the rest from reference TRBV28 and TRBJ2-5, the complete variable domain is DVKVTQSSRYLVKRTGEKVFLECVQDMDHENMFWYRQDPGLGLRLIYFSYDVKMKEKGDIPEGYSVSREKKERFSLILESASTNQTSMYLCASNGDITGETQYFGPGTRLLVL.

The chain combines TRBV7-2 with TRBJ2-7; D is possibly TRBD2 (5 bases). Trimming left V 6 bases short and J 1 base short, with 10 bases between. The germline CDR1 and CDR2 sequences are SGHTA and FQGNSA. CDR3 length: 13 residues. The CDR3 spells CASSRTWSYEQYF. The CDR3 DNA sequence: TGTGCCAGCAGTCGGACTTGGTCCTACGAGCAGTACTTC.

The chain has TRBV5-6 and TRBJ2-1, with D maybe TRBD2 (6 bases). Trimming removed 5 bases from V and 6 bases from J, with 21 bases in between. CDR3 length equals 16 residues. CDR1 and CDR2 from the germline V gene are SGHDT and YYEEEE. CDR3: CASSKTPGLGSNEQFF. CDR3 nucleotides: TGTGCCAGCAGTAAGACCCCGGGACTGGGTTCCAATGAGCAGTTCTTC.

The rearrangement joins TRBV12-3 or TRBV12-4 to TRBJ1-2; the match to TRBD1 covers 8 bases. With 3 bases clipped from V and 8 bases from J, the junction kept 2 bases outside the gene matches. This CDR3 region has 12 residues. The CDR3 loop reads CASSLGTGGYTF. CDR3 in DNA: TGTGCCAGCAGTTTGGGGACAGGCGGCTACACCTTC.

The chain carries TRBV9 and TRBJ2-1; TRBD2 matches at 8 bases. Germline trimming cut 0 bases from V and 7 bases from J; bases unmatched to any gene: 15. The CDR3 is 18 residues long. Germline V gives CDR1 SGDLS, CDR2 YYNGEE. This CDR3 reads CASSVVNLGAGEGNEQFF. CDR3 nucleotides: TGTGCCAGCAGCGTAGTTAATCTCGGAGCGGGAGAGGGTAATGAGCAGTTCTTC.

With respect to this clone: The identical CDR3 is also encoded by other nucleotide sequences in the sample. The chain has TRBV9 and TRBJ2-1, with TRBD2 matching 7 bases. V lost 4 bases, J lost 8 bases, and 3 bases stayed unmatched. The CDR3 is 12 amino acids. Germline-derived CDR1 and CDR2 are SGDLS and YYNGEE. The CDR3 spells CASSPGGDEQFF. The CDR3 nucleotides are TGTGCCAGCAGCCCGGGAGGCGATGAGCAGTTCTTC.

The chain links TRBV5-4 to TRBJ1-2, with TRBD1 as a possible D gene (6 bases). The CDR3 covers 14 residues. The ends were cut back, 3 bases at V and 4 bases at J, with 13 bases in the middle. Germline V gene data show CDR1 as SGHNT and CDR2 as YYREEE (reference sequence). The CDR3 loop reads CASSSQDRTYGYTF. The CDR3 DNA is TGTGCCAGCAGCTCGCAAGACAGGACCTATGGCTACACCTTC. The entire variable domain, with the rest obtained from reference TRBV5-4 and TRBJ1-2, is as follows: ETGVTQSPTHLIKTRGQQVTLRCSSQSGHNTVSWYQQALGQGPQFIFQYYREEENGRGNFPPRFSGLQFPNYSSELNVNALELDDSALYLCASSSQDRTYGYTFGSGTRLTVV.

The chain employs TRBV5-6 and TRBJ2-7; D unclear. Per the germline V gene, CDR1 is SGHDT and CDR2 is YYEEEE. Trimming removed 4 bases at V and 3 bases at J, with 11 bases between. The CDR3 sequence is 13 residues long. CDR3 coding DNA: TGTGCCAGCAGCCAGCAGGTCCGCTACGAGCAGTACTTC. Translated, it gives CASSQQVRYEQYF.

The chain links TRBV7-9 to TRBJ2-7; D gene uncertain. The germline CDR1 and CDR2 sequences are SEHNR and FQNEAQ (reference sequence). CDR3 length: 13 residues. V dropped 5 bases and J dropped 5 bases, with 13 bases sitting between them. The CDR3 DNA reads TGTGCCAGCAGCCCAGCGATCGGAGACGAGCAGTACTTC. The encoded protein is CASSPAIGDEQYF.

The CDR3 loop is CAWTTGNTEAFF. CDR3 coding DNA: TGTGCCTGGACGACAGGGAACACTGAAGCTTTCTTT. The V and J genes are TRBV30 and TRBJ1-1, with a possible D match to TRBD1 (6 bases). CDR1 GTSNPN and CDR2 SVGIG come from the germline V gene (reference sequence). This CDR3 has 12 residues. Trimming stripped 4 bases from V and 1 base from J, with 7 bases between. Drawing the rest from reference TRBV30 and TRBJ1-1, the complete variable domain is SQTIHQWPATLVQPVGSPLSLECTVEGTSNPNLYWYRQAAGRGLQLLFYSVGIGQISSEVPQNLSASRPQDRQFILSSKKLLLSDSGFYLCAWTTGNTEAFFGQGTRLTVV.

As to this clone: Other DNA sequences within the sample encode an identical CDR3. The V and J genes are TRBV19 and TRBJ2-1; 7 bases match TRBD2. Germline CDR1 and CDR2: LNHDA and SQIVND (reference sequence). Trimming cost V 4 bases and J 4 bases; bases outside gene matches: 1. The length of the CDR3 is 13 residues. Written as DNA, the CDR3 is TGTGCCAGTAGTACGGGACTATACAATGAGCAGTTCTTC. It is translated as CASSTGLYNEQFF.

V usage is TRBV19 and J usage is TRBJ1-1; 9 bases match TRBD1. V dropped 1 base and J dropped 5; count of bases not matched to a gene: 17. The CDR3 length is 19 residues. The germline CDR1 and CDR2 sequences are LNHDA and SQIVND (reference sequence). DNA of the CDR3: TGTGCCAGTAGTATAGCAGTGGGACAGGGTGCGGGGTTTTTGACTGAAGCTTTCTTT. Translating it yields CASSIAVGQGAGFLTEAFF.

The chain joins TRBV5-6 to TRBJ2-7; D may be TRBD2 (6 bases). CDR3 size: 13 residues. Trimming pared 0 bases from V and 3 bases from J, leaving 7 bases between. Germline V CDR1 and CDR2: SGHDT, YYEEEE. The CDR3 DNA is TGTGCCAGCAGCTTGGGGGGACTCTACGAGCAGTACTTC. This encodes CASSLGGLYEQYF.

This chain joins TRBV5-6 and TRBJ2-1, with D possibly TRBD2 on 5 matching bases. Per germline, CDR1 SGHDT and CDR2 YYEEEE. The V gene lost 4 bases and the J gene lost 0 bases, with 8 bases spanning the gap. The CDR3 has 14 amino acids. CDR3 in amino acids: CASSTGSSYNEQFF. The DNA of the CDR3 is TGTGCCAGCAGCACGGGAAGCTCCTACAATGAGCAGTTCTTC.

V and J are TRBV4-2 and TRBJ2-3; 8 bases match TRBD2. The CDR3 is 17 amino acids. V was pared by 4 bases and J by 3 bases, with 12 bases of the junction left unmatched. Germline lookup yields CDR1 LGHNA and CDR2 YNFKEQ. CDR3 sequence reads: CASSLGGSGSFTDTQYF. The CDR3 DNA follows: TGTGCCAGCAGCCTGGGGGGGAGCGGGAGCTTTACAGATACGCAGTATTTT.

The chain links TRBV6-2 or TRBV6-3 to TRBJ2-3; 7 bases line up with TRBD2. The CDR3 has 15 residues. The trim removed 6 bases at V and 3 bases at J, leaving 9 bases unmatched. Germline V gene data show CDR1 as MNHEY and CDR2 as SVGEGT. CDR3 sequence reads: CASSLGAGETDTQYF. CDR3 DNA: TGTGCCAGCAGCCTCGGGGCGGGAGAGACAGATACGCAGTATTTT.

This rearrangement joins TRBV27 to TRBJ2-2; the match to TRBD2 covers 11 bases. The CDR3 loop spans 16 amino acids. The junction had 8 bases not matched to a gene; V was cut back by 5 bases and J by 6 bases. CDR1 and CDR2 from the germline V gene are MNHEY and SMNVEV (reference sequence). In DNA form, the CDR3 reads TGTGCCAGCAGTCCGAAGACTAGCGGGACGGCCGGGGAGCTGTTTTTT. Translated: CASSPKTSGTAGELFF.

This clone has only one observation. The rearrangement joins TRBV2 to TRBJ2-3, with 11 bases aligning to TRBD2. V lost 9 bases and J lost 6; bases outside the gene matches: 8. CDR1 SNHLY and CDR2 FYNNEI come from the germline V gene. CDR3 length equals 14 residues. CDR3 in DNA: TGTGCCAGTTTTACTAGCGGGAGTTCCGATACGCAGTATTTT. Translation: CASFTSGSSDTQYF. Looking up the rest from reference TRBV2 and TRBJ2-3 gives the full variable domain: EPEVTQTPSHQVTQMGQEVILRCVPISNHLYFYWYRQILGQKVEFLVSFYNNEISEKSEIFDDQFSVERPDGSNFTLKIRSTKLEDSAMYFCASFTSGSSDTQYFGPGTRLTVL.